This TCR beta chain emerged from a study of blood T cell repertoires in COVID-19. Study in general: COVID-19 samples collected from the United States, Italy and Spain covered acute and convalescent phases. PBMCs, B-cell-depleted T cells, or T cells were the source of the cDNA or gDNA that made up the material.

V trimming: 3 bases; J trimming: 0 bases; junction bases outside the gene matches: 10. Germline V lookup: CDR1 SGHTA, CDR2 FQGNSA. This CDR3 is built from 18 residues. Original handling: Estimation of nucleated cell counts relied on the amplification of reference gene primers. This table comes from immunoSEQ multiplex PCR, and its TCRdb copy is limited to in-frame clones, with some not included. V and J calls plus clone size are reproduced from that table; the DNA served to infer D and trimming. The sample contains roughly 170,000 clones, roughly 81% of which appear only once. Sequencing used peripheral blood. The sequence came from a man aged 35-49 years who had recovered from COVID-19. The chain carries TRBV7-2 and TRBJ1-3, with 8 bases lining up with TRBD1. CDR3 protein: CASSFLSGGEPSGNTIYF. In DNA form, the CDR3 reads TGTGCCAGCAGCTTTCTATCAGGGGGCGAACCCTCTGGAAACACCATATATTTT.